This is a list of T cell receptor beta chains from one sample in a study of cytomegalovirus exposure and HLA in healthy donors. Only in-frame clones appear in the TCRdb table, and some are missing; sequencing was by immunoSEQ multiplex PCR. The sample lists about 190,000 clones; around 88% were seen once. Sequenced material: PBMCs. These receptor sequences come from a man aged 35 to 55 in good health and CMV-seropositive. Each CDR3 is given with its conserved first and last residue. Expanded clones are given a class, and other clones once, few, many or no size at all.

CDR3: CASSPLAGGGFADTQYF; size: -; V: TRBV28; J: TRBJ2-3
CDR3: CASSSRGGNTIYF; size: -; V: TRBV7-2; J: TRBJ1-3
CDR3: CASSQATGTGAIYGYTF; size: -; V: TRBV4-3; J: TRBJ1-2
CDR3: CASMGRSYEQYF; size: -; V: TRBV11-3; J: -
CDR3: CASKPGGNTEAFF; size: -; V: TRBV18; J: TRBJ1-1
CDR3: CASSLGTSGRYNEQFF; size: -; V: TRBV5-4; J: TRBJ2-1
CDR3: CSVGGSNYGYTF; size: -; V: TRBV29-1; J: TRBJ1-2
CDR3: CASTRELAVHEQYF; size: -; V: TRBV5-4; J: TRBJ2-7
CDR3: CASSLLGTGGRGDTQYF; size: -; V: TRBV27; J: TRBJ2-3
CDR3: CAGSRSYEQYF; size: -; V: TRBV19; J: TRBJ2-7
CDR3: CASSQEDFGGETQYF; size: -; V: TRBV4-2; J: TRBJ2-5
CDR3: CASSQDGAGQNEKLFF; size: -; V: TRBV4-2; J: TRBJ1-4
CDR3: CASSGVGDTGEQYF; size: -; V: TRBV10-2; J: TRBJ2-7
CDR3: CASRRYNEQFF; size: -; V: TRBV2; J: TRBJ2-1
CDR3: CASSEGRLLATSSYEQYF; size: -; V: TRBV6-1; J: TRBJ2-7
CDR3: CASNGGRAKNIQYF; size: -; V: TRBV6-1; J: TRBJ2-4
CDR3: CAISEGPGMSGYTF; size: -; V: TRBV10-3; J: TRBJ1-2
CDR3: CASSFGAGVGRETQYF; size: -; V: TRBV5-4; J: TRBJ2-5
CDR3: CASRVAGEGTGELFF; size: -; V: TRBV27; J: TRBJ2-2
CDR3: CASSQAETLNTEAFF; size: -; V: TRBV5-4; J: TRBJ1-1
CDR3: CASSQNRGTEAFF; size: once; V: TRBV4-1; J: TRBJ1-1
CDR3: CASTSSVGSYNEQFF; size: -; V: TRBV5-5; J: TRBJ2-1
CDR3: CASSRGLGTEAFF; size: -; V: TRBV25-1; J: TRBJ1-1
CDR3: CASSLEVRADTQYF; size: -; V: TRBV11-2; J: TRBJ2-3
CDR3: CASSLSPGSVSYEQYF; size: -; V: TRBV27; J: TRBJ2-7
CDR3: CASRNRPMNTEAFF; size: -; V: TRBV25-1; J: TRBJ1-1
CDR3: CASSSPGLAGYNEQFF; size: -; V: TRBV28; J: TRBJ2-1
CDR3: CASTGNHETGVYEQYF; size: -; V: TRBV9; J: -
CDR3: CASSYDFYEQYF; size: -; V: TRBV5-4; J: TRBJ2-7
CDR3: CASLGEVTNYGYTF; size: -; V: TRBV19; J: TRBJ1-2
CDR3: CASSQEGLSNPDEKLFF; size: -; V: TRBV4-3; J: TRBJ1-4
CDR3: CAWSVLFGTTEAFF; size: -; V: TRBV30; J: TRBJ1-1
CDR3: CSSTSTSGRGIGANVLTF; size: few; V: TRBV7-9; J: TRBJ2-6
CDR3: CASSFSGRSTGELFF; size: -; V: TRBV27; J: TRBJ2-2
CDR3: CASSLGYYAAEAFF; size: -; V: TRBV5-8; J: TRBJ1-1
CDR3: CASSPGLAGANVLTF; size: -; V: TRBV5-1; J: TRBJ2-6
CDR3: CASSLDRLNNYGYTF; size: -; V: TRBV5-6; J: TRBJ1-2
CDR3: CAGASGRGSTDTQYF; size: -; V: TRBV7-9; J: TRBJ2-3
CDR3: CASSFSGESYNEQFF; size: -; V: TRBV7-9; J: TRBJ2-1
CDR3: CASSFPGLSDEQYF; size: -; V: TRBV6-6; J: TRBJ2-7